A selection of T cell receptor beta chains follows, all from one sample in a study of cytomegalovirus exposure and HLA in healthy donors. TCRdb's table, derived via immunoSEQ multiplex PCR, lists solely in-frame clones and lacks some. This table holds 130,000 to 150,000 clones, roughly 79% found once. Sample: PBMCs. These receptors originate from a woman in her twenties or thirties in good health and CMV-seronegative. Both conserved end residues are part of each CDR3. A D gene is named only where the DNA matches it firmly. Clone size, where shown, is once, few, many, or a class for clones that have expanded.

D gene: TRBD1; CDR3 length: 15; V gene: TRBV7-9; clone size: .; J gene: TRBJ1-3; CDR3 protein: CASSTAGTGRNTIYF
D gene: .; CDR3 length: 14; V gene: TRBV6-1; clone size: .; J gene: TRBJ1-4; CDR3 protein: CASSDPGWDEKLFF
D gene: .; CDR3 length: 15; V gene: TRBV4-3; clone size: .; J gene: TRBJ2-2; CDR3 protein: CASSQENGILGELFF
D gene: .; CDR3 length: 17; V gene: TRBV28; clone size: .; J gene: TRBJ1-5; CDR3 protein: CASSLRAGGFRNQPQHF
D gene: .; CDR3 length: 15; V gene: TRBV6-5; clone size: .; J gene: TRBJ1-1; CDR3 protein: CASSTPRRGGTEAFF
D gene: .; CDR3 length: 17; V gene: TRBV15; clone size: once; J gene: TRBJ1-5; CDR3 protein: CATSRVGQGSSNQPQHF
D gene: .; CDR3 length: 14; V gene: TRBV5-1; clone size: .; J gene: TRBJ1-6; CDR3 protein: CASSLEGLGSPLHF
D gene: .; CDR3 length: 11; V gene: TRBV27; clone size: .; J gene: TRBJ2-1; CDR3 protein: CASSLYNEQFF
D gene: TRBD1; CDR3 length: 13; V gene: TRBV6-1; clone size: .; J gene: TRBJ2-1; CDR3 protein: CASSRDRQGEQFF
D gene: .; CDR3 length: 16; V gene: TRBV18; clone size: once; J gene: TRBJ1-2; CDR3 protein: CASSPQNGGARGGYTF
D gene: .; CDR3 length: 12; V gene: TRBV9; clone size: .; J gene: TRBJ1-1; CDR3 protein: CASSVQETEAFF